This T cell receptor beta chain was recovered during a study of blood T cell repertoires in COVID-19. The method was immunoSEQ multiplex PCR; TCRdb's version includes in-frame clones alone and lacks a portion of them. The data contain about 190,000 clones, roughly 80% of them singletons. CDR1 is SGHKS and CDR2 is YYEKEE in the germline V gene (reference sequence). CDR3 length: 15 amino acids. V was cut by 3 bases and J by 6 bases, with 17 bases left in between. The TCR was taken from a man in his sixties with active or convalescent COVID-19. Sequencing was done on a sample of peripheral blood. The rearrangement uses TRBV5-5 and TRBJ2-3, with a weak D call TRBD2 (6 bases). The CDR3 DNA follows: TGTGCCAGCAGCTGGGTAGCGGACCCGGGGGATACGCAGTATTTT. This sequence encodes CASSWVADPGDTQYF.